The 22 T cell receptor beta chains in this list originate from one sample, sequenced in a study of blood T cell repertoires in COVID-19. Measured with immunoSEQ multiplex PCR; TCRdb has only the in-frame clones, and not every one. The table records approximately 210,000 clones, around four fifths of them present only once. Sequencing was done on a sample of peripheral blood. All receptors come from a man aged 45 to 65 with active or convalescent COVID-19.

The gene calls are TRBV5-8 and TRBJ1-2; no firm D call. Germline CDR1 SGHTS, CDR2 YDEGEE. CDR3 length: 12 amino acids. Trimming took 2 bases from V and 6 from J, leaving 8 bases between them. CDR3 bases: TGTGCCAGCAGCTTAATTCGGGATGGCTACACCTTC. The encoded protein is CASSLIRDGYTF.

The chain joins TRBV29-1 to TRBJ2-1, with 9 nucleotides matching TRBD2. The ends lost 5 bases at V and 5 bases at J; junction bases unmatched: 13. The CDR3 consists of 16 residues. Germline V gene lookup returns CDR1 SQVTM and CDR2 ANQGSEA. The CDR3 bases are TGCAGCGTTCCCGGGGGTAGCGGGGGTGGGGACAATGAGCAGTTCTTC. Translating gives CSVPGGSGGGDNEQFF.

This clone was seen just once. The rearrangement links TRBV25-1 to TRBJ1-2; the match to TRBD1 covers 7 bases. Germline V lookup: CDR1 MGHDK, CDR2 SYGVNS. The CDR3 loop spans 13 amino acids. V gave up 2 bases and J gave up 8 bases; unmatched junction bases: 5. The CDR3 DNA follows: TGTGCCAGCAGTGAAGGGACAGACAGCGGCTACACCTTC. This encodes CASSEGTDSGYTF.

The genes are TRBV27 and TRBJ2-2, with 12 bases matching TRBD2. Trimming cost V 6 bases and J 5 bases; bases outside gene matches: 13. CDR1 and CDR2 from the germline V gene are MNHEY and SMNVEV (reference sequence). The CDR3 is 18 amino acids. The CDR3 region has the DNA TGTGCCAGCAGCCTCAGTATACTAGCGGGAGGAGGAACCGGGGAGCTGTTTTTT. This codes for CASSLSILAGGGTGELFF.

The chain is built from TRBV29-1 and TRBJ1-1; no clear D. CDR1 SQVTM and CDR2 ANQGSEA come from the germline V gene. This CDR3 is built from 11 residues. V lost 3 bases and J 10 bases, leaving 12 bases between the germline ends. CDR3 in DNA: TGCAGCGTTGATACAGCTCTGGGAGCTTTCTTT. It codes for CSVDTALGAFF.

The chain uses TRBV12-3 or TRBV12-4 and TRBJ1-2, with TRBD1 as a possible D gene (5 bases). Trimming removed 6 bases at V and 6 bases at J, with 11 bases between. CDR3 length: 12 residues. The CDR3 DNA reads TGTGCCAGCAGAGACGGCAGGGATGGCTACACCTTC. As protein: CASRDGRDGYTF.

J is TRBJ2-7 and V is TRBV3-1 (or the pseudogene TRBV3-2); TRBD1 matches 10 bases. This CDR3 contains 15 residues. The J segment lost 6 bases and the V segment lost 5 bases, leaving 10 bases of the junction unmatched. The germline gives CDR1 LGHDT, CDR2 YNNKEL (reference sequence). The CDR3 region has the DNA TGTGCCAGCAGCACGCGGGACAGGGGACCGGGCGAGCAGTACTTC. This gives the protein CASSTRDRGPGEQYF.

The chain carries TRBV15 and TRBJ1-2; D might be TRBD1 (6 bases). Trimming stripped 3 bases from V and 6 bases from J, with 11 bases between. In germline, CDR1 is LNHNV, CDR2 YYDKDF (reference sequence). The CDR3 has 13 amino acids. The DNA for the CDR3 is TGTGCCACCAGCAGGGGACATGGAAATGGCTACACCTTC. This gives the protein CATSRGHGNGYTF.

The chain is built from TRBV7-9 and TRBJ1-2; a possible D gene is TRBD1 (5 bases). V was trimmed by 1 base and J by 6 bases, leaving 12 bases between them. This CDR3 has 14 amino acids. From germline, CDR1 is SEHNR and CDR2 FQNEAQ (reference sequence). The CDR3 loop is CASSLGGGADGYTF. The DNA of the CDR3 is TGTGCCAGCAGCTTAGGGGGGGGAGCGGATGGCTACACCTTC.

This chain connects TRBV10-3 to TRBJ2-1; D may be TRBD1 (6 bases). Deletions cut 7 bases from V and 7 bases from J, with 14 bases between. This CDR3 comprises 13 residues. Germline V gives CDR1 ENHRY, CDR2 SYGVKD. CDR3 region: CAITPGARNEQFF. The DNA of the CDR3 is TGTGCCATCACTCCAGGGGCGAGGAATGAGCAGTTCTTC.

The genes are TRBV4-2 and TRBJ2-1; 10 nucleotides match TRBD1. The ends lost 1 base at V and 7 bases at J; junction bases unmatched: 7. CDR3 size: 16 residues. Germline V lookup: CDR1 LGHNA, CDR2 YNFKEQ. CDR3 DNA sequence: TGTGCCAGCAGCCAAGTTCGAGGACAGGGGGAAAATGAGCAGTTCTTC. Amino acids: CASSQVRGQGENEQFF.

The CDR3 DNA reads as TGTGCCAGCAGCGTTGACAGGGCCCGCAATCAGCCCCAGCATTTT. This sequence encodes CASSVDRARNQPQHF. The chain links TRBV6-5 to TRBJ1-5, with 7 bases aligning to TRBD1. CDR1 is MNHEY, CDR2 SVGAGI, per germline. The V and J ends lost 6 bases and 2 bases, in that order; junction bases with no gene match: 7. The CDR3 length is 15 residues.

This sequence joins TRBV7-2 and TRBJ1-1; a possible D gene is TRBD1 (5 bases). The CDR3 is 16 amino acids. V lost 2 bases, J lost 2 bases, and 15 bases lay in between. Germline CDR1 SGHTA, CDR2 FQGNSA. The CDR3: CASSLFKFGGNTEAFF. As DNA, the CDR3 is TGTGCCAGCAGCTTATTTAAATTCGGGGGAAACACTGAAGCTTTCTTT.

This sequence joins TRBV24-1 and TRBJ2-3; D may be TRBD1 (6 bases). The CDR3 sequence is 16 residues long. V gave up 4 bases and J gave up 2 bases, with 15 bases separating them. The germline CDR1 and CDR2 sequences are KGHDR and SFDVKD. The CDR3 bases are TGTGCCACCAGTGACGCCCGGGACATCGCCACAGATACGCAGTATTTT. Amino acids: CATSDARDIATDTQYF.

This clone was seen a few times. This chain links TRBV28 with TRBJ1-1, with D perhaps matching TRBD1 (6 bases). The V gene lost 8 bases and the J gene lost 1 base, with 14 bases spanning the gap. The CDR3 runs to 14 residues. The germline CDR1 and CDR2 sequences are MDHEN and SYDVKM. The CDR3 DNA follows: TGTGCCAGCCACCTCAGGGGATGGAACACTGAAGCTTTCTTT. Translated: CASHLRGWNTEAFF.

The table lists this clone with a count of one. CDR3 DNA: TGTGCCAGCAGCGCAGGAACAGACAGGGGGCTCGGCAATCAGCCCCAGCATTTT. Its protein is CASSAGTDRGLGNQPQHF. The chain couples TRBV9 to TRBJ1-5; the match to TRBD1 covers 10 bases. CDR1 is SGDLS and CDR2 is YYNGEE in the germline V gene. The V and J ends lost 3 bases and 2 bases, in that order; junction bases with no gene match: 11. CDR3 length equals 18 residues.

This chain joins TRBV6-6 and TRBJ2-6; tentative D call: TRBD2 (6 bases). The CDR3 runs to 15 residues. Trimming shortened V by 2 bases and J by 2 bases, and 7 bases separated the two germline ends. Germline CDR1 reads MNHNY; CDR2 reads SVGAGI (reference sequence). CDR3 region: CASSYPGAGANVLTF. The CDR3 DNA reads as TGTGCCAGCAGTTACCCGGGGGCTGGGGCCAACGTCCTGACTTTC.

V usage is TRBV27 and J usage is TRBJ1-1; weak D call: TRBD1 (5 bases). V was trimmed by 6 bases and J by 2 bases, leaving 10 bases between them. The CDR3 extends over 13 amino acids. Germline loops: CDR1 MNHEY, CDR2 SMNVEV (reference sequence). The chain's CDR3 is CASRGASNTEAFF. CDR3 nucleotide sequence: TGTGCCAGCAGAGGGGCAAGCAACACTGAAGCTTTCTTT.

The genes are TRBV18 and TRBJ2-1, with D possibly TRBD2 on 6 matching bases. CDR1 is KGHSH and CDR2 is LQKENI in the germline V gene. The CDR3 contains 16 residues. V lost 6 bases and J lost 0, with 15 bases in between. The CDR3, as DNA: TGTGCCAGCTCGGCACGCGGGGTGAGCTCCTACAATGAGCAGTTCTTC. Protein: CASSARGVSSYNEQFF.

The chain uses TRBV5-1 and TRBJ1-1; possibly TRBD1 for D (5 bases). The V gene's germline CDR1 is SGHRS and CDR2 YFSETQ. The CDR3 runs 14 residues. V gave up 8 bases and J gave up 1 base, with 15 bases separating them. CDR3 protein: CASTGGAGNTEAFF. In DNA form, the CDR3 reads TGCGCCAGTACGGGTGGGGCAGGGAACACTGAAGCTTTCTTT.

The chain joins TRBV7-6 to TRBJ1-3; D call uncertain. Germline values: CDR1 SGHVS, CDR2 FNYEAQ. The CDR3 sequence is 14 residues long. Trimming took 1 base from V and 0 from J, leaving 4 bases between them. CDR3 nucleotides: TGTGCCAGCAGCTTAGATAGCTCTGGAAACACCATATATTTT. Its translation: CASSLDSSGNTIYF.

The rearrangement joins TRBV27 to TRBJ1-2, with TRBD1 matching 8 bases. CDR1 and CDR2 (germline): MNHEY, SMNVEV (reference sequence). Germline trimming cut 0 bases from V and 7 bases from J; bases unmatched to any gene: 10. This CDR3 comprises 16 residues. CDR3 sequence (DNA): TGTGCCAGCAGTTTATCAGGACAGGGAGTAAGGCCTGGCTACACCTTC. This encodes CASSLSGQGVRPGYTF.